Listed here are 3 T cell receptor beta chains from one sample, sequenced in a study of T cell responses to AZD1222 COVID-19 vaccine. Measured with immunoSEQ multiplex PCR; TCRdb has only the in-frame clones, and not every one. This repertoire shows about 86,000 clones, around 90% found once; its top ten account for about 6%. The sequencing here drew on peripheral blood, taken on day 0 of AZD1222 vaccination. These receptors originate from an adult in good health.

The V and J genes are TRBV6-1 and TRBJ1-6; 8 nucleotides match TRBD1. Germline CDR1 MNHNS, CDR2 SASEGT. The CDR3 extends over 15 amino acids. V shed 3 bases, J shed 10 bases, and the junction held 8 bases outside the gene matches. Here the CDR3 DNA reads TGTGCCAGCAGTGACCGGACAGGGAGGAGCTCACCCCTCCACTTT. Translated, it gives CASSDRTGRSSPLHF.

The rearrangement links TRBV5-6 to TRBJ1-5; TRBD1 matches at 9 bases. This CDR3 has 15 amino acids. J was trimmed by 7 bases and V by 5 bases; bases with no gene match: 10. CDR1 and CDR2 (germline): SGHDT, YYEEEE. CDR3 DNA: TGTGCCAGCAGTCACGGACAGGGGCCGAAGCAGCCCCAGCATTTT. Protein product: CASSHGQGPKQPQHF.

The V call is TRBV7-9, the J call TRBJ1-3, with a weak D call TRBD1 (6 bases). Trimming removed 5 bases from V and 1 base from J, with 18 bases in between. CDR3 length: 17 residues. Per germline, CDR1 SEHNR and CDR2 FQNEAQ (reference sequence). CDR3: CASSPRPGGASGNTIYF. The CDR3 nucleotides read TGTGCCAGCAGCCCTCGTCCGGGGGGCGCATCTGGAAACACCATATATTTT.